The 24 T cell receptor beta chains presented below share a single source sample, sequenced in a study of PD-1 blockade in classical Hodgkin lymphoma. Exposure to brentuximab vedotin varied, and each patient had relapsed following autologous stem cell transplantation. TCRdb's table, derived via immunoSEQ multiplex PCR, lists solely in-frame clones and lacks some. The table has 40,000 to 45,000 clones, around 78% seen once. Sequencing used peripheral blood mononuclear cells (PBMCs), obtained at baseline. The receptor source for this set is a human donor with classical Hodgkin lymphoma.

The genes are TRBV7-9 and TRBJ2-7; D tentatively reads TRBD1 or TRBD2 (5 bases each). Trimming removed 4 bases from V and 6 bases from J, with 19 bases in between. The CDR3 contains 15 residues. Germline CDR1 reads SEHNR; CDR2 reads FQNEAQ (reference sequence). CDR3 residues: CASSSTLTGRSEQYF. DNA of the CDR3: TGTGCCAGCAGCTCCACGCTGACGGGACGGTCCGAGCAGTACTTC.

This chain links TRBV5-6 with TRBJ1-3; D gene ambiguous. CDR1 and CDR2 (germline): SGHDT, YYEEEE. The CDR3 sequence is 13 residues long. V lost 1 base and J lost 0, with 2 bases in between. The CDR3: CASSLISGNTIYF. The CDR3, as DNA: TGTGCCAGCAGCTTGATCTCTGGAAACACCATATATTTT.

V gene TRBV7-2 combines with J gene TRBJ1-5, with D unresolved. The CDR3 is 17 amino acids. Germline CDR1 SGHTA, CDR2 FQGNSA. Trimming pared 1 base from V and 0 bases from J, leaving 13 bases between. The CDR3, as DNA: TGTGCCAGCAGCTTAGGCCCGGGCGTTTATAGCAATCAGCCCCAGCATTTT. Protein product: CASSLGPGVYSNQPQHF.

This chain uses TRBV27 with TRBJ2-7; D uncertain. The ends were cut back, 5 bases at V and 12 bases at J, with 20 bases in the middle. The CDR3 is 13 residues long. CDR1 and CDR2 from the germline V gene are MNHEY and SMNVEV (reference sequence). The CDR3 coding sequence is TGTGCCAGCAGTCCCCAACGGACCGTAACGGGGTACTTC. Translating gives CASSPQRTVTGYF.

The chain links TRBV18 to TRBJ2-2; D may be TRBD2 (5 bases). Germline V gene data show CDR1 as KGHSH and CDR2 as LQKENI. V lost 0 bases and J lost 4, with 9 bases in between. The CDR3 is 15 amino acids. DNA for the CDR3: TGTGCCAGCTCACCACCGGATGGAGGCACCGGGGAGCTGTTTTTT. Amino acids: CASSPPDGGTGELFF.

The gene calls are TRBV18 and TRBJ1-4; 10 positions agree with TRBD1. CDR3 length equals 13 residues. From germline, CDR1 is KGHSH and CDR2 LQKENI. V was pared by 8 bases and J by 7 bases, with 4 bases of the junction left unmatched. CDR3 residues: CASTRDRGEKLFF. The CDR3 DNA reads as TGTGCCAGCACCCGGGACAGGGGTGAAAAACTGTTTTTT.

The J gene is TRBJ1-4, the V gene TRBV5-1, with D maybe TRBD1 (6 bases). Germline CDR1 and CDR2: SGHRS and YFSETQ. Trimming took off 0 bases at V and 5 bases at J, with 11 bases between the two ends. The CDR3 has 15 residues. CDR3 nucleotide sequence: TGCGCCAGCAGCTTGGGCGGGACAAAGAATGAAAAACTGTTTTTT. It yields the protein CASSLGGTKNEKLFF.

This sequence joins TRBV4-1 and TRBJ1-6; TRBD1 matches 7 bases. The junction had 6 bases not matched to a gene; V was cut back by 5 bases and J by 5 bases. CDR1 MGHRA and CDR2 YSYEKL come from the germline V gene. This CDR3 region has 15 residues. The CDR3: CASSFRGQDNSPLHF. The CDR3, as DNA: TGCGCCAGCAGCTTCAGAGGACAGGATAATTCACCCCTCCACTTT.

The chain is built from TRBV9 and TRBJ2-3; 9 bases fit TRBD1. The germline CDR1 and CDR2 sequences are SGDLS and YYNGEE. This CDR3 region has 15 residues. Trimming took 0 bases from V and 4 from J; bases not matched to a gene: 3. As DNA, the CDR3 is TGTGCCAGCAGCGTAGGGGACAGGGAAGCAGATACGCAGTATTTT. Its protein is CASSVGDREADTQYF.

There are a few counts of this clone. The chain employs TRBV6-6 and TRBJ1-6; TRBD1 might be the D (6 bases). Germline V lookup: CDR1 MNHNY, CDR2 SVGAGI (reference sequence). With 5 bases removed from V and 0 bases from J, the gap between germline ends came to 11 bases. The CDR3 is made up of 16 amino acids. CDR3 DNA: TGTGCCAGCAGTCCGGGGGCCGGCTCCTATAATTCACCCCTCCACTTT. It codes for CASSPGAGSYNSPLHF.

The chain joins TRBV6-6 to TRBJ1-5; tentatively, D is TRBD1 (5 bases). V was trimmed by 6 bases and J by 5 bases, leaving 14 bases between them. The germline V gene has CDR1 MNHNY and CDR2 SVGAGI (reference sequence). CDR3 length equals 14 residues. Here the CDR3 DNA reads TGTGCCAGCAGGCAGGGCAGAGAAGATCAGCCCCAGCATTTT. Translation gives CASRQGREDQPQHF.

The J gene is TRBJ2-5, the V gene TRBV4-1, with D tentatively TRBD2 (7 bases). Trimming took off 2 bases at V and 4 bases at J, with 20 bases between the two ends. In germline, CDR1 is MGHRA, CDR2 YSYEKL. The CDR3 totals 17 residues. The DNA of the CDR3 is TGCGCCAGCAGCCAACCGCCCGCGGGGGCCCCGGGAGAGACCCAGTACTTC. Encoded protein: CASSQPPAGAPGETQYF.

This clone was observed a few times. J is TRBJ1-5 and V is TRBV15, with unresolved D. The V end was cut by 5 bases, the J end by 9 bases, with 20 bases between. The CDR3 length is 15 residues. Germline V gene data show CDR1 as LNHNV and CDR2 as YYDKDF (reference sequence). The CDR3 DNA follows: TGTGCCACCAGCGATACCGAAGGCTCCGCACCGCCCCAGCATTTT. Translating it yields CATSDTEGSAPPQHF.

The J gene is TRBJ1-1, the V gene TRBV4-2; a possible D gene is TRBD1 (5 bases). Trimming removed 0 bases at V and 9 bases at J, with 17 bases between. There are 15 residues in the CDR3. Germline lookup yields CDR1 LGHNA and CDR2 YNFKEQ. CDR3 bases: TGTGCCAGCAGCCAAGATCGGGGGGGTGGTTTCCAAGCTTTCTTT. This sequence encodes CASSQDRGGGFQAFF.

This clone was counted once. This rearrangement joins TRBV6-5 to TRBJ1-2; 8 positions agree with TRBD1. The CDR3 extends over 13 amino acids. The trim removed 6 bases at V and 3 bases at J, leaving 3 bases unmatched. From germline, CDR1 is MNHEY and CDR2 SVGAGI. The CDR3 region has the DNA TGTGCCAGCAGAGGACAGGGCGACTATGGCTACACCTTC. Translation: CASRGQGDYGYTF.

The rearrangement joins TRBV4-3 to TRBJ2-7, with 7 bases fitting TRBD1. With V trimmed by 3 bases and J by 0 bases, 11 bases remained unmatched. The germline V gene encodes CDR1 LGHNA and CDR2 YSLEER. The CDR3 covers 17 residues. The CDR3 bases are TGCGCCAGCAGCCAGGGACGAGGGCAGGGGGACTCCTACGAGCAGTACTTC. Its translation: CASSQGRGQGDSYEQYF.

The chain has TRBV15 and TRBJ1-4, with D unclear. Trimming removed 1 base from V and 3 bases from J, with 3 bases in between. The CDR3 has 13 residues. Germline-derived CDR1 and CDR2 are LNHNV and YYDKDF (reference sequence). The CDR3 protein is CATSRGPNEKLFF. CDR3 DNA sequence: TGTGCCACCAGCAGAGGACCTAATGAAAAACTGTTTTTT.

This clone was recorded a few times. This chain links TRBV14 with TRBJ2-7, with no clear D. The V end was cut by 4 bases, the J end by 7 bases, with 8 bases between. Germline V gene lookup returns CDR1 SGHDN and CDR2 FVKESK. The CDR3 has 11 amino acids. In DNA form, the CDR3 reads TGTGCCAGCAGCCTCCATTTTGAGCAGTACTTC. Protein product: CASSLHFEQYF.

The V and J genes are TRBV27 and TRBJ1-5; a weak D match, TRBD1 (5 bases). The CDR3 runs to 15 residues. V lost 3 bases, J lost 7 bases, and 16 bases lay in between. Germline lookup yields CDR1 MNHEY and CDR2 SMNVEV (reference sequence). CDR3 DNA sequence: TGTGCCAGCAGTTTCGGCGGGGGAACTGTCCAGCCCCAGCATTTT. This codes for CASSFGGGTVQPQHF.

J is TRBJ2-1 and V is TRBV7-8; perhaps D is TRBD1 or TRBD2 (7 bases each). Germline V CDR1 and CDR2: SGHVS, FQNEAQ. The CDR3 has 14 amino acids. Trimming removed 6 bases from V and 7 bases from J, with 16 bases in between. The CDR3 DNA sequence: TGTGCCAGCAGAAAGGGGGCAGCGGGGAATGAGCAGTTCTTC. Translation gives CASRKGAAGNEQFF.

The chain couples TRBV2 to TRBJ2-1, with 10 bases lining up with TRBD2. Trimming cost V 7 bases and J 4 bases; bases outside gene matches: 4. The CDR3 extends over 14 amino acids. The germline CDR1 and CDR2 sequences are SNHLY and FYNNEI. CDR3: CASTRAGGYNEQFF. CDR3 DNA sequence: TGTGCCAGCACTAGAGCGGGGGGGTACAATGAGCAGTTCTTC. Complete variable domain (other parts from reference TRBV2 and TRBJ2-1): EPEVTQTPSHQVTQMGQEVILRCVPISNHLYFYWYRQILGQKVEFLVSFYNNEISEKSEIFDDQFSVERPDGSNFTLKIRSTKLEDSAMYFCASTRAGGYNEQFFGPGTRLTVL.

The CDR3 region is CASSEEARPNSPLHF. The CDR3 region has the DNA TGTGCCAGCAGTGAAGAAGCTCGACCGAATTCACCCCTCCACTTT. The chain carries TRBV6-1 and TRBJ1-6, with D unclear. The CDR3 covers 15 residues. Trimming cost V 1 base and J 7 bases, with 11 bases left between them. Germline CDR1 reads MNHNS; CDR2 reads SASEGT.

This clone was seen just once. This chain's CDR3 is CASSGGNMQETQYF. DNA for the CDR3: TGTGCCAGCAGTGGTGGGAACATGCAAGAGACCCAGTACTTC. The chain has TRBV2 and TRBJ2-5, with D unclear. The CDR3 loop spans 14 amino acids. V gave up 4 bases and J gave up 2 bases, with 11 bases separating them. From germline, CDR1 is SNHLY and CDR2 FYNNEI.

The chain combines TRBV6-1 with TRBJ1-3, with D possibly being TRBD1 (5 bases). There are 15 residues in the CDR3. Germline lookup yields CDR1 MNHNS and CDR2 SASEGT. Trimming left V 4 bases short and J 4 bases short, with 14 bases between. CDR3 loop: CASSVYRTRGNTIYF. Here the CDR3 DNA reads TGTGCCAGCAGTGTGTACAGGACCCGCGGAAACACCATATATTTT.